The present entry profiles one T cell receptor (beta chain) with its context. Using its own MiXCR run on the 5' RACE reads, TCRdb lists one record per CDR3 protein. Among under 400,000 distinct CDR3 sequences, under 15% were seen once, and the ten largest hold 3.2%. These data are taken from a study of T cells after yellow fever vaccination. J lost 0 bases, V lost 0 bases, and 9 bases had no gene match. Germline V gives CDR1 LGHDT, CDR2 YNNKEL (reference sequence). CDR3 length equals 18 residues. The starting material was CD4+ T cells sorted from PBMCs, obtained 15 days after the yellow fever booster vaccination. The origin of this receptor is a man aged 18 to 30 who received the YFV17D yellow fever vaccine. The chain recombines TRBV3-1 with TRBJ2-3, with TRBD2 identical over 7 bases. The CDR3 region is CASSQDGLAEASTDTQYF. CDR3 sequence (DNA): TGTGCCAGCAGCCAAGACGGGCTAGCGGAGGCGAGCACAGATACGCAGTATTTT.